This entry is about one TCR beta chain. As yet, its antigen is unknown. The V gene lost 1 base and the J gene lost 4 bases, with 12 bases spanning the gap. The germline CDR1 and CDR2 sequences are SEHNR and FQNEAQ (reference sequence). This CDR3 comprises 15 residues. Sorting with CD45RO/CCR7/CD25/CD127/CD95/CD27 yielded naive, central memory, regulatory and stem-like memory CD4+ cells. The source of the sample is a study of beta chain features in type 1 diabetes. The whole isolated RNA underwent reverse transcription, so sequencing captured expressed TCRB transcripts. Assay used: immunoSEQ multiplex PCR; TCRdb lists only in-frame clones, some missing. The sample records around 600,000 clones, 9.5% to 15% being singletons. The study's findings and limits: Insertion counts at VDJ junctions were lower in type 1 diabetes patients, who also showed more deletions there. All four CD4+ subsets from Type 1 diabetes patients carried moderately but significantly shorter TCRB CDR3s.

This sequence joins TRBV7-9 and TRBJ2-3, with D uncertain. This clonotype was sampled from a man aged 30 to 39 with type 1 diabetes. Sequencing used naive CD4+ T cells from blood. The CDR3: CASSLGAGEADTQYF. The CDR3 DNA reads TGTGCCAGCAGCTTAGGGGCAGGAGAGGCAGATACGCAGTATTTT.